The 17 T cell receptor beta chains presented below share a single source sample, sequenced in a study of cytomegalovirus exposure and HLA in healthy donors. In the PCR, 60 Vbeta and 13 Jbeta primers were used. Sequenced by immunoSEQ multiplex PCR; TCRdb stores in-frame clones only, minus some. The sample has roughly 95,000 clones; over 60% are singletons. The specimen sequenced was PBMCs. The source is a man younger than 40 in good health and CMV-seropositive.

The V and J genes are TRBV5-1 and TRBJ1-1, with D unresolved. The germline CDR1 and CDR2 sequences are SGHRS and YFSETQ. V dropped 3 bases and J dropped 0 bases, with 6 bases sitting between them. The CDR3 has 13 residues. This chain's CDR3 is CASSYNLNTEAFF. CDR3 coding DNA: TGCGCCAGCAGCTACAACCTGAACACTGAAGCTTTCTTT. Supplemented by reference TRBV5-1 and TRBJ1-1, the full variable domain reads KAGVTQTPRYLIKTRGQQVTLSCSPISGHRSVSWYQQTPGQGLQFLFEYFSETQRNKGNFPGRFSGRQFSNSRSEMNVSTLELGDSALYLCASSYNLNTEAFFGQGTRLTVV.

V is TRBV30 and J is TRBJ2-7; TRBD1 agrees at 10 bases. V gave up 5 bases and J gave up 5 bases; unmatched junction bases: 3. Germline assignment: CDR1 GTSNPN and CDR2 SVGIG (reference sequence). This CDR3 contains 12 residues. CDR3 residues: CAWGGTGDEQYF. Written as DNA, the CDR3 is TGTGCCTGGGGAGGGACAGGGGACGAGCAGTACTTC.

This chain links TRBV15 with TRBJ1-5; 8 positions agree with TRBD1. Germline CDR1 and CDR2: LNHNV and YYDKDF (reference sequence). The trim removed 0 bases at V and 6 bases at J, leaving 7 bases unmatched. This CDR3 is built from 16 residues. CDR3 nucleotide sequence: TGTGCCACCAGCAGAGATGGAGGCAGGGGGCCTCAGCCCCAGCATTTT. As protein: CATSRDGGRGPQPQHF.

The V gene is TRBV6-1, the J gene TRBJ2-5, with TRBD2 identical over 11 bases. Germline lookup yields CDR1 MNHNS and CDR2 SASEGT. The CDR3 contains 15 residues. V trimming: 5 bases; J trimming: 5 bases; junction bases outside the gene matches: 7. The CDR3 coding sequence is TGTGCCAGCAGTATACTAGCGGGAGCGTCGGAGACCCAGTACTTC. Residues: CASSILAGASETQYF.

The J gene is TRBJ1-2, the V gene TRBV4-1; TRBD1 is a possible D gene (6 bases). V lost 5 bases, J lost 6 bases, and 16 bases lay in between. Germline V gene sequence: CDR1 MGHRA, CDR2 YSYEKL. This CDR3 is 14 amino acids long. The CDR3 loop reads CASSLTGRVDGYTF. The DNA of the CDR3 is TGCGCCAGCAGCTTAACAGGGAGGGTGGATGGCTACACCTTC.

V gene TRBV28 combines with J gene TRBJ1-5; unclear D gene. Germline V gene sequence: CDR1 MDHEN, CDR2 SYDVKM. CDR3 length: 14 amino acids. The V and J ends lost 5 bases and 7 bases respectively, with 15 bases between them. The DNA of the CDR3 is TGTGCCAGCAGTCCAAACATGTACTACCAGCCCCAGCATTTT. Protein sequence: CASSPNMYYQPQHF. Supplemented by reference TRBV28 and TRBJ1-5, the full variable domain reads DVKVTQSSRYLVKRTGEKVFLECVQDMDHENMFWYRQDPGLGLRLIYFSYDVKMKEKGDIPEGYSVSREKKERFSLILESASTNQTSMYLCASSPNMYYQPQHFGDGTRLSIL.

CDR3 coding DNA: TGCGCCAGCAGAAAAGTCACAGGGGGCCAAGAGACCCAGTACTTC. Translating gives CASRKVTGGQETQYF. The genes are TRBV5-1 and TRBJ2-5; 8 bases line up with TRBD1. Germline V lookup: CDR1 SGHRS, CDR2 YFSETQ. J lost 1 base, V lost 5 bases, and 7 bases had no gene match. The CDR3 has 15 residues.

The CDR3 loop reads CASRTAQIGYTF. The CDR3 coding sequence is TGTGCCAGCAGGACAGCCCAGATAGGCTACACCTTC. This chain uses TRBV27 with TRBJ1-2, with D possibly being TRBD1 (5 bases). Trimming shortened V by 6 bases and J by 8 bases, and 13 bases separated the two germline ends. Germline V gene data show CDR1 as MNHEY and CDR2 as SMNVEV (reference sequence). CDR3 size: 12 residues.

The chain couples TRBV7-9 to TRBJ2-7, with 8 bases identical to TRBD1. The CDR3 contains 14 residues. V was pared by 5 bases and J by 2 bases, with 5 bases of the junction left unmatched. The germline CDR1 and CDR2 sequences are SEHNR and FQNEAQ (reference sequence). CDR3 in DNA: TGTGCCAGCAGCCCAACAGGGGGGACCTACGAGCAGTACTTC. This sequence encodes CASSPTGGTYEQYF.

Regarding this clone: The same CDR3 arises from other DNA sequences in this sample as well. CDR3 nucleotide sequence: TGCGCCAGCAGCCAGGAAACAGGGGTTGGGACCGGGGAGCTGTTTTTT. Its protein product is CASSQETGVGTGELFF. The chain combines TRBV4-1 with TRBJ2-2; 7 bases are shared with TRBD1. Germline-derived CDR1 and CDR2 are MGHRA and YSYEKL. V shed 3 bases and J 5 bases; nucleotides not matched to a gene: 9. CDR3 length equals 16 residues.

This clone has just one count. The V gene is TRBV27, the J gene TRBJ2-5; 7 bases align to TRBD1. The V gene end was trimmed by 6 bases and the J gene end by 0 bases; junction bases not matched to a gene: 1. This CDR3 has 13 residues. The germline V gene has CDR1 MNHEY and CDR2 SMNVEV (reference sequence). The CDR3 protein is CASRQGYQETQYF. The CDR3 bases are TGTGCCAGCAGACAGGGGTACCAAGAGACCCAGTACTTC.

The rearrangement uses TRBV5-4 and TRBJ1-2, with D possibly matching TRBD1 (5 bases). The germline CDR1 and CDR2 sequences are SGHNT and YYREEE (reference sequence). The CDR3 is made up of 14 amino acids. Trimming took off 2 bases at V and 3 bases at J, with 11 bases between the two ends. DNA for the CDR3: TGTGCCAGCAGCTTCGATCCGGGGGACTATGGCTACACCTTC. This encodes CASSFDPGDYGYTF.

The sample holds one count of this clone. The V and J genes are TRBV6-5 and TRBJ1-5; possible D gene TRBD1, 5 bases. This CDR3 spans 15 amino acids. Germline V lookup: CDR1 MNHEY, CDR2 SVGAGI. The V end was cut by 6 bases, the J end by 1 base, with 13 bases between. The CDR3 bases are TGTGCCAGCAGCAAAGAAGGGGTAAGCAATCAGCCCCAGCATTTT. Translating gives CASSKEGVSNQPQHF.

The V and J genes are TRBV30 and TRBJ1-1; D is unclear. Trimming left V 1 base short and J 6 bases short, with 6 bases between. Germline lookup yields CDR1 GTSNPN and CDR2 SVGIG (reference sequence). The CDR3 sequence is 11 residues long. CDR3 region: CAWSAFAEAFF. CDR3 nucleotides: TGTGCCTGGAGTGCTTTTGCTGAAGCTTTCTTT.

The V and J genes are TRBV5-1 and TRBJ1-2, with a weak D call TRBD1 (6 bases). The CDR3 is 15 residues long. CDR1 is SGHRS and CDR2 is YFSETQ in the germline V gene. Trimming pared 4 bases from V and 3 bases from J, leaving 16 bases between. The CDR3 nucleotides are TGCGCCAGCAGCCCCGGGGGGGCACACGACTATGGCTACACCTTC. It translates to CASSPGGAHDYGYTF.

The V gene is TRBV6-1, the J gene TRBJ2-3; TRBD1 matches 7 bases. CDR3 size: 13 residues. Trimming took 6 bases from V and 0 from J; bases not matched to a gene: 0. Germline CDR1 is MNHNS and CDR2 is SASEGT. CDR3 region: CASRTGSTDTQYF. The CDR3 DNA follows: TGTGCCAGCAGGACAGGGAGCACAGATACGCAGTATTTT.

The V gene is TRBV29-1, the J gene TRBJ2-3; TRBD2 is a possible D gene (5 bases). Trimming took 1 base from V and 1 from J, leaving 9 bases between them. Per germline, CDR1 SQVTM and CDR2 ANQGSEA. The CDR3 consists of 14 residues. The CDR3 nucleotides read TGCAGCGTTGAAGTACGGCGGGGCACAGATACGCAGTATTTT. This gives the protein CSVEVRRGTDTQYF.